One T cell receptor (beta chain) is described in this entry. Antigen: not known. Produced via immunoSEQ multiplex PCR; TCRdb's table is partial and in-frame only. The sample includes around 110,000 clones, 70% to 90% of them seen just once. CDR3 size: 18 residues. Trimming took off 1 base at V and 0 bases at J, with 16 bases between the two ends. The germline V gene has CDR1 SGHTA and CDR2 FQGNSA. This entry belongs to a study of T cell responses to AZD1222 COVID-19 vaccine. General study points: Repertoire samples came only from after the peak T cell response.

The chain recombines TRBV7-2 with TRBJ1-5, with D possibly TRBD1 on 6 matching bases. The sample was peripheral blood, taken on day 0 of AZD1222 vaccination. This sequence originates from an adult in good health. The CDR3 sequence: CASSLGGTSFYSNQPQHF. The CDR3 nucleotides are TGTGCCAGCAGCTTAGGTGGGACAAGCTTTTATAGCAATCAGCCCCAGCATTTT.